The 30 T cell receptor beta chains presented below share a single source sample, sequenced in a study of T cells in localized non-small cell lung cancer. Only in-frame clones appear in the TCRdb table, and some are missing; sequencing was by immunoSEQ multiplex PCR. This sample has under 3,500 clones, with about 24% found just once. The specimen comprised lung tumor tissue, sampled before any cancer treatment. The receptor set was obtained from a man aged 40 to 70 with stage I squamous cell lung carcinoma.

This clone was recorded a few times. J is TRBJ2-1 and V is TRBV11-3; TRBD1 agrees at 9 bases. Per germline, CDR1 SGHNT and CDR2 YENEEA. The CDR3 is made up of 15 amino acids. V was clipped by 5 bases and J by 15 bases; unmatched bases: 17. CDR3 protein: CASSLRTGEASRRFF. The CDR3 nucleotides are TGTGCCAGCAGCCTTAGGACAGGGGAAGCGTCGAGGCGGTTCTTC.

This clone has only a few counts. The J gene is TRBJ2-3, the V gene TRBV18, with 11 bases matching TRBD2. This CDR3 contains 16 residues. Germline V gives CDR1 KGHSH, CDR2 LQKENI. J was trimmed by 2 bases and V by 4 bases; bases with no gene match: 5. The CDR3 spells CASSQRLAGTTDTQYF. CDR3 bases: TGTGCCAGCTCACAGAGACTAGCGGGGACCACAGATACGCAGTATTTT.

By share, this clone ranks as large (0.1 to 1%). The CDR3 DNA follows: TGTGCCAGCAGCCCGAACACTGAAGCTTTCTTT. Its protein is CASSPNTEAFF. The chain combines TRBV14 with TRBJ1-1; no reliable D call. The CDR3 runs to 11 residues. Trimming removed 4 bases at V and 1 base at J, with 1 base between. The germline gives CDR1 SGHDN, CDR2 FVKESK.

The genes are TRBV6-8 and TRBJ2-7; 7 nucleotides match TRBD1. Germline lookup yields CDR1 MNHGY and CDR2 SAAAGT. The CDR3 consists of 13 residues. V lost 10 bases to trimming and J lost 2 bases; unmatched junction nucleotides: 8. DNA of the CDR3: TGTGCCATCCGGGACAGTCCAACCTACGAGCAGTACTTC. Translated, it gives CAIRDSPTYEQYF.

This clone appeared a few times. This chain connects TRBV12-5 to TRBJ2-7, with D hard to call. Germline-derived CDR1 and CDR2 are LGHNT and FRNRAP. CDR3 length: 12 amino acids. The CDR3 sequence: CASTASRYEQYF. The DNA of the CDR3 is TGTGCCAGCACGGCATCAAGATACGAGCAGTACTTC.

The J gene is TRBJ1-1, the V gene TRBV29-1, with TRBD1 as a possible D gene (5 bases). Germline V lookup: CDR1 SQVTM, CDR2 ANQGSEA. This CDR3 has 13 amino acids. V lost 4 bases to trimming and J lost 5 bases, with 14 bases between them. DNA of the CDR3: TGCAGCGTTGGAAGGGGCAAAGCGACTGAAGCTTTCTTT. Encoded protein: CSVGRGKATEAFF.

V is TRBV5-1 and J is TRBJ2-2; possible D gene TRBD2, 6 bases. V was pared by 2 bases and J by 0 bases, with 8 bases between. The CDR3 is made up of 15 amino acids. The germline V gene has CDR1 SGHRS and CDR2 YFSETQ. CDR3 bases: TGCGCCAGCAGCTTTGCGGGGACGAACACCGGGGAGCTGTTTTTT. It translates to CASSFAGTNTGELFF.

The chain has TRBV19 and TRBJ2-7, with D unresolved. CDR1 is LNHDA and CDR2 is SQIVND in the germline V gene (reference sequence). V was cut by 1 base and J by 0 bases, with 10 bases left in between. The CDR3 is 15 amino acids. CDR3 region: CASSIAGSSSYEQYF. In DNA form, the CDR3 reads TGTGCCAGTAGTATAGCCGGATCTAGCTCCTACGAGCAGTACTTC.

The chain carries TRBV5-1 and TRBJ1-2, with a tentative D call TRBD1 (5 bases). The CDR3 has 15 residues. V lost 4 bases and J 6 bases, leaving 19 bases between the germline ends. CDR1 SGHRS and CDR2 YFSETQ come from the germline V gene. The CDR3 region has the DNA TGCGCCAGCAGCCCCCTCTTGGGGGGGTTTCATGGCTACACCTTC. Protein: CASSPLLGGFHGYTF.

This clone is medium-sized by share. The CDR3 DNA follows: TGTGCCAGCAGACGTACGACAGGGGCAAGCAATCAGCCCCAGCATTTT. It specifies CASRRTTGASNQPQHF. The chain combines TRBV6-8 with TRBJ1-5; 8 bases are shared with TRBD1. Germline V gives CDR1 MNHGY, CDR2 SAAAGT. After removal of 6 bases from V and 1 base from J, the junction contained 8 bases not matched to a gene. There are 16 residues in the CDR3.

This clone was counted only a few times. The chain recombines TRBV23-1 with TRBJ2-5; D is ambiguous. TRBV23-1 is sorted into the ORF group, with uncertain function. The CDR3 spans 13 residues. V dropped 6 bases and J dropped 2 bases, with 10 bases sitting between them. The CDR3, as DNA: TGCGCCAGCAGCTTAGAAAGGCAAGAGACCCAGTACTTC. Translated: CASSLERQETQYF.

This clone was observed a few times. V is TRBV2 and J is TRBJ1-2; 7 bases match TRBD1. Germline CDR1 and CDR2: SNHLY and FYNNEI. After removal of 0 bases from V and 5 bases from J, the junction contained 15 bases not matched to a gene. The CDR3 consists of 18 residues. CDR3 region: CASSEALRGQAGGYGYTF. DNA of the CDR3: TGTGCCAGCAGTGAAGCGCTGAGGGGCCAGGCAGGGGGTTATGGCTACACCTTC. Supplemented by reference TRBV2 and TRBJ1-2, the full variable domain reads EPEVTQTPSHQVTQMGQEVILRCVPISNHLYFYWYRQILGQKVEFLVSFYNNEISEKSEIFDDQFSVERPDGSNFTLKIRSTKLEDSAMYFCASSEALRGQAGGYGYTFGSGTRLTVV.

This clone was counted a few times. The chain couples TRBV6-8 to TRBJ1-3, with D unclear. Germline loops: CDR1 MNHGY, CDR2 SAAAGT. Trimming shortened V by 2 bases and J by 2 bases, and 4 bases separated the two germline ends. This CDR3 has 13 amino acids. The CDR3 DNA sequence: TGTGCCAGCAGTTACCGTGCTGGAAACACCATATATTTT. It yields the protein CASSYRAGNTIYF.

This clone has a handful of counts. This chain joins TRBV6-8 and TRBJ2-7; D is perhaps TRBD2 (6 bases). There are 13 residues in the CDR3. CDR1 and CDR2 (germline): MNHGY, SAAAGT. Trimming stripped 1 base from V and 2 bases from J, with 6 bases between. DNA of the CDR3: TGTGCCAGCAGTTACTGGGGGGCCTACGAGCAGTACTTC. This encodes CASSYWGAYEQYF.

The chain has TRBV28 and TRBJ1-1; D is unclear. The germline V gene has CDR1 MDHEN and CDR2 SYDVKM. The length of the CDR3 is 14 residues. V lost 3 bases and J 0 bases, leaving 8 bases between the germline ends. The CDR3 coding sequence is TGTGCCAGCAGTTTCCCAACTATGAACACTGAAGCTTTCTTT. This encodes CASSFPTMNTEAFF.

V is TRBV11-3 and J is TRBJ2-1; 7 positions agree with TRBD2. This CDR3 contains 15 residues. The V and J ends lost 0 bases and 9 bases, in that order; junction bases with no gene match: 8. Germline V CDR1 and CDR2: SGHNT, YENEEA. The CDR3 coding sequence is TGTGCCAGCAGCTTAGATTCCGGGGGGTATGGTGAGCAGTTCTTC. Translated, it gives CASSLDSGGYGEQFF. The complete variable domain, with remaining parts taken from reference TRBV11-3 and TRBJ2-1, reads EAGVVQSPRYKIIEKKQPVAFWCNPISGHNTLYWYLQNLGQGPELLIRYENEEAVDDSQLPKDRFSAERLKGVDSTLKIQPAELGDSAVYLCASSLDSGGYGEQFFGPGTRLTVL.

This clone showed up just a few times. V usage is TRBV11-3 and J usage is TRBJ1-5; 7 bases align to TRBD1. The germline V gene has CDR1 SGHNT and CDR2 YENEEA. Trimming at V came to 2 bases and at J to 0 bases, leaving 7 bases not matched to a gene. This CDR3 comprises 17 residues. The CDR3 reads CASSLLAGGFSNQPQHF. CDR3 coding DNA: TGTGCCAGCAGCTTATTAGCAGGGGGGTTTAGCAATCAGCCCCAGCATTTT.

This clone occurred a few times. V usage is TRBV19 and J usage is TRBJ2-1; D might be TRBD1 or TRBD2, each matching 5 bases. Trimming removed 4 bases from V and 9 bases from J, with 16 bases in between. The germline V gene has CDR1 LNHDA and CDR2 SQIVND (reference sequence). The CDR3 consists of 14 residues. CDR3 sequence reads: CASSKAGSIGEQFF. The CDR3, as DNA: TGTGCCAGTAGTAAGGCAGGGAGTATTGGTGAGCAGTTCTTC.

This clone was picked up a small number of times. The V and J genes are TRBV28 and TRBJ1-2, with unresolved D. The CDR3 length is 14 residues. From germline, CDR1 is MDHEN and CDR2 SYDVKM. V was trimmed by 8 bases and J by 2 bases, leaving 15 bases between them. CDR3 loop: CASRVVGGNYGYTF. The CDR3 nucleotides are TGTGCCAGCCGCGTAGTGGGAGGGAACTATGGCTACACCTTC.

The sample holds a few counts of this clone. The V call is TRBV11-3, the J call TRBJ2-3, with 8 bases identical to TRBD1. In germline, CDR1 is SGHNT, CDR2 YENEEA. Losses at the gene ends were 3 bases for V and 10 bases for J; bases not matched to a gene: 9. CDR3 length: 14 residues. The CDR3: CASSLGQARGPQYF. CDR3 in DNA: TGTGCCAGCAGCTTGGGACAGGCCCGCGGACCGCAGTATTTT.

The chain has TRBV6-8 and TRBJ2-2; 11 nucleotides align to TRBD2. With V trimmed by 5 bases and J by 6 bases, 5 bases remained unmatched. Germline CDR1 reads MNHGY; CDR2 reads SAAAGT. The CDR3 runs to 15 residues. The CDR3 reads CASSSLAGGSGELFF. CDR3 nucleotide sequence: TGTGCCAGCAGTAGCCTAGCGGGGGGATCCGGGGAGCTGTTTTTT.

This clone ranks as medium-sized. The CDR3 is CASNLRGWTEAFF. DNA of the CDR3: TGTGCCAGCAATCTCCGGGGATGGACTGAAGCTTTCTTT. The gene calls are TRBV12-5 and TRBJ1-1, with unresolved D. The germline V gene encodes CDR1 LGHNT and CDR2 FRNRAP. The CDR3 loop spans 13 amino acids.

This clone counts as large. The V and J genes are TRBV29-1 and TRBJ2-2, with D uncertain. The CDR3 runs 14 residues. Trimming took off 6 bases at V and 3 bases at J, with 14 bases between the two ends. Germline V gene data show CDR1 as SQVTM and CDR2 as ANQGSEA. DNA of the CDR3: TGCAGCGTGGCCCCGGGTTCGGACACCGGGGAGCTGTTTTTT. This codes for CSVAPGSDTGELFF.

This clone occurred a few times. At one end, the junction sequence differs from germline, possibly due to a read error. The J gene is TRBJ2-7, the V gene TRBV6-8; TRBD1 matches at 8 bases. CDR3 length: 14 amino acids. Germline assignment: CDR1 MNHGY and CDR2 SAAAGT. The CDR3 DNA sequence: TGTGCCATCAGTGGGGGGAGGACAGGGCACGAGCAGTACTTC. Amino acid sequence: CAISGGRTGHEQYF.

The chain joins TRBV14 to TRBJ2-3; a possible D gene is TRBD2 (6 bases). Trimming took off 1 base at V and 9 bases at J, with 32 bases between the two ends. This CDR3 comprises 20 residues. The germline gives CDR1 SGHDN, CDR2 FVKESK. The CDR3 region has the DNA TGTGCCAGCAGCCAAGTACTCCTAGCCCCACCTTCACGGGGTGGGGGGACGCAGTATTTT. Encoded protein: CASSQVLLAPPSRGGGTQYF.

This sequence joins TRBV19 and TRBJ1-6, with TRBD1 matching 8 bases. Germline V lookup: CDR1 LNHDA, CDR2 SQIVND (reference sequence). V shed 4 bases and J 7 bases; nucleotides not matched to a gene: 6. The CDR3 spans 15 residues. The CDR3 bases are TGTGCCAGTAGTACGATAACAGGGGGGAATTCACCCCTCCACTTT. The encoded protein is CASSTITGGNSPLHF. Filled out from reference TRBV19 and TRBJ1-6, the complete variable domain reads DGGITQSPKYLFRKEGQNVTLSCEQNLNHDAMYWYRQDPGQGLRLIYYSQIVNDFQKGDIAEGYSVSREKKESFPLTVTSAQKNPTAFYLCASSTITGGNSPLHFGNGTRLTVT.

By share, this clone ranks as medium-sized. V gene TRBV6-8 combines with J gene TRBJ1-1, with 8 bases aligning to TRBD1. J gave up 5 bases and V 5 bases, and 4 bases lay outside the gene matches. Germline CDR1 MNHGY, CDR2 SAAAGT. The CDR3 extends over 13 amino acids. DNA of the CDR3: TGTGCCAGCAGTGACAGGGGCCTGACTGAAGCTTTCTTT. This encodes CASSDRGLTEAFF.

The chain has TRBV23-1 and TRBJ1-2, with D perhaps TRBD1 (5 bases). TRBV23-1 is filed as an ORF, its function uncertain. CDR3 length equals 17 residues. Deletions cut 6 bases from V and 3 bases from J, with 23 bases between. Here the CDR3 reads CASSQGVGRADHYGYTF. The CDR3 DNA is TGCGCCAGCAGCCAAGGGGTAGGAAGGGCCGACCACTATGGCTACACCTTC.

This chain joins TRBV18 and TRBJ2-3; 9 bases map to TRBD1. The V gene end was trimmed by 3 bases and the J gene end by 5 bases; junction bases not matched to a gene: 6. The germline V gene encodes CDR1 KGHSH and CDR2 LQKENI. This CDR3 is 15 amino acids long. CDR3: CASSPGTGNEDTQYF. The CDR3 nucleotides are TGTGCCAGCTCACCCGGGACAGGGAATGAAGATACGCAGTATTTT.

The table lists this clone with a few counts. V and J are TRBV6-8 and TRBJ2-5; the D is unclear. CDR1 MNHGY and CDR2 SAAAGT come from the germline V gene. Trimming removed 11 bases from V and 4 bases from J, with 14 bases in between. This CDR3 has 12 amino acids. The DNA of the CDR3 is TGTGCCGATACGTGCATCTTAGAGACCCAGTACTTC. It specifies CADTCILETQYF.